The 14 T cell receptor beta chains below were found in one sample sequenced in a study of regulatory T cells in long-lasting Graves disease (dated by TCRdb to the early 2020s). The library came from multiplex PCR. The sample was run on an Illumina HiSeq 4000. To build TCR beta libraries, CDR3 regions were amplified by Arm-PCR using iRepertoire HTBI primers. TCRdb handled the public reads itself, with Q25 trimming in fastp and clone calling in MiXCR, and kept productive beta chains. CDR3 protein duplicates are merged, each entry listing the most common genes and DNA. In all, the sample holds 650,000 to 700,000 distinct CDR3 sequences, and around 32% of those were seen once. Of the sample, roughly 40% falls within the top ten clones. Reading the label with the study, this specimen's time point is: persistent/refractory GD, antithyroid drugs over 5 years with positive TRAb. RNA was extracted from PBMCs in TRIzol for both TCR sequencing and RNA sequencing.

This specimen was peripheral blood mononuclear cells (PBMCs), taken when the disease was refractory, from a patient treated with antithyroid drugs. These receptors were obtained from a female donor with Graves disease.

This clonotype was counted many times. The rearrangement uses TRBV29-1 and TRBJ1-2; a weak D match, TRBD1 (5 bases). The CDR3 runs to 13 residues. V dropped 3 bases and J dropped 0 bases, with 8 bases sitting between them. CDR1 SQVTM and CDR2 ANQGSEA come from the germline V gene. CDR3 sequence reads: CSVDQGTNYGYTF. The CDR3, as DNA: TGCAGCGTTGACCAGGGCACTAACTATGGCTACACCTTC.

V is TRBV11-3 and J is TRBJ2-1, with a possible D match to TRBD2 (6 bases). Germline V gives CDR1 SGHNT, CDR2 YENEEA. There are 15 residues in the CDR3. V lost 2 bases and J lost 3, with 11 bases in between. CDR3 protein: CASSLSGSGYNEQFF. In DNA form, the CDR3 reads TGTGCCAGCAGCTTATCCGGGAGTGGCTACAATGAGCAGTTCTTC.

Ten or more counts support this clonotype. This chain connects TRBV12-3 or TRBV12-4 to TRBJ1-1; a weak D match, TRBD1 (6 bases). CDR3 length: 15 residues. V lost 7 bases to trimming and J lost 1 base, with 16 bases between them. The CDR3 is CASTAAGTRNTEAFF. DNA for the CDR3: TGTGCCAGCACCGCAGCCGGGACAAGGAACACTGAAGCTTTCTTT.

The V and J genes are TRBV25-1 and TRBJ2-2; maybe TRBD2 (5 bases). The germline CDR1 and CDR2 sequences are MGHDK and SYGVNS. The germline V and J ends were trimmed by 8 bases and 5 bases, with 12 bases remaining between them. The CDR3 is 13 amino acids. This CDR3 reads CASGPPGTGELFF. DNA of the CDR3: TGTGCCAGCGGTCCACCGGGGACCGGGGAGCTGTTTTTT.

The V call is TRBV7-3, the J call TRBJ2-1; TRBD2 agrees at 10 bases. The J segment lost 6 bases and the V segment lost 2 bases, leaving 7 bases of the junction unmatched. In germline, CDR1 is SGHTA, CDR2 FQGTGA. This CDR3 is 16 amino acids long. This chain's CDR3 is CASSLLVSSGSNEQFF. Written as DNA, the CDR3 is TGTGCCAGCAGCTTACTCGTGTCTAGCGGGAGCAATGAGCAGTTCTTC.

The chain joins TRBV6-1 to TRBJ2-7, with TRBD2 matching over 10 bases. The CDR3 runs 16 residues. The germline V gene has CDR1 MNHNS and CDR2 SASEGT. With 3 bases clipped from V and 2 bases from J, the junction kept 7 bases outside the gene matches. The CDR3 nucleotides read TGTGCCAGCAGTGACAAACTAGCGGGACCGACCTACGAGCAGTACTTC. It yields the protein CASSDKLAGPTYEQYF.

The chain is built from TRBV7-3 and TRBJ1-6; D is unresolved. The CDR3 is 15 amino acids. Germline CDR1 and CDR2: SGHTA and FQGTGA. Trimming took 2 bases from V and 7 from J, leaving 12 bases between them. CDR3 sequence: CASSLDNRGNSPLHF. CDR3 nucleotide sequence: TGTGCCAGCAGCTTAGACAACCGAGGGAATTCACCCCTCCACTTT.

V gene TRBV20-1 combines with J gene TRBJ2-1; D not resolved. The germline V gene encodes CDR1 DFQATT and CDR2 SNEGSKA (reference sequence). V was trimmed by 3 bases and J by 9 bases, leaving 12 bases between them. There are 12 residues in the CDR3. For the CDR3, the DNA is TGCAGTGCTAGGAAGTCTACAACTGAGCAGTTCTTC. It codes for CSARKSTTEQFF.

This clonotype has a count of ten or more. The V and J genes are TRBV18 and TRBJ1-1; D ambiguous. The CDR3 length is 13 residues. Germline V gene lookup returns CDR1 KGHSH and CDR2 LQKENI. The V end lost 8 bases, the J end lost 0 bases, and 10 bases lay between the germline ends. The CDR3: CASSPSLNTEAFF. The CDR3 coding sequence is TGTGCCAGCAGCCCTTCTTTGAACACTGAAGCTTTCTTT.

This rearrangement joins TRBV30 to TRBJ1-1; a possible D gene is TRBD1 (5 bases). Germline CDR1 and CDR2: GTSNPN and SVGIG (reference sequence). With 7 bases removed from V and 1 base from J, the gap between germline ends came to 10 bases. The CDR3 extends over 12 amino acids. The CDR3: CAFGQTNTEAFF. CDR3 DNA sequence: TGTGCCTTTGGACAAACGAACACTGAAGCTTTCTTT.

This clonotype was observed a handful of times. This chain uses TRBV20-1 with TRBJ1-6; the D gene is possibly TRBD1 (5 bases). Germline V CDR1 and CDR2: DFQATT, SNEGSKA (reference sequence). Trimming left V 1 base short and J 7 bases short, with 11 bases between. The CDR3 totals 14 residues. DNA for the CDR3: TGCAGTGCTAGAGGGGGGACTCTAAATTCACCCCTCCACTTT. This translates into CSARGGTLNSPLHF.

The rearrangement uses TRBV6-1 and TRBJ2-7, with TRBD1 matching 7 bases. The trim removed 3 bases at V and 5 bases at J, leaving 10 bases unmatched. From germline, CDR1 is MNHNS and CDR2 SASEGT. The CDR3 sequence is 15 residues long. In nucleotides, the CDR3 is TGTGCCAGCAGTGATTCTGAGACAGGGTTACACGAGCAGTACTTC. Protein product: CASSDSETGLHEQYF.

This clonotype has more than one count but fewer than ten. V and J are TRBV30 and TRBJ1-4; D call uncertain. This CDR3 comprises 13 residues. V gave up 0 bases and J gave up 5 bases, with 7 bases separating them. Per the germline V gene, CDR1 is GTSNPN and CDR2 is SVGIG (reference sequence). CDR3 residues: CAWSVTRNEKLFF. The CDR3 DNA reads as TGTGCCTGGAGTGTAACGAGAAATGAAAAACTGTTTTTT.

V usage is TRBV15 and J usage is TRBJ1-5, with D perhaps TRBD1 (5 bases). The V end was cut by 0 bases, the J end by 2 bases, with 8 bases between. CDR3 length: 15 amino acids. Per germline, CDR1 LNHNV and CDR2 YYDKDF (reference sequence). For the CDR3, the DNA is TGTGCCACCAGCAGAGATGGGGACCGCAATCAGCCCCAGCATTTT. It translates to CATSRDGDRNQPQHF. Full variable domain (rest looked up from reference TRBV15 and TRBJ1-5): DAMVIQNPRYQVTQFGKPVTLSCSQTLNHNVMYWYQQKSSQAPKLLFHYYDKDFNNEADTPDNFQSRRPNTSFCFLDIRSPGLGDTAMYLCATSRDGDRNQPQHFGDGTRLSIL.